This T cell receptor beta chain was obtained from a study of blood T cells in healthy people across ages. It was with a sample-barcoded 5' primer and a J-beta primer mix that a second PCR of roughly 6 to 11 cycles was run. In TCRdb, the 5' RACE reads were re-called with MiXCR into one record per CDR3 protein. The sample includes about a million distinct CDR3 sequences, roughly two fifths of them seen just once. Concerning this clonotype itself: Its antigen is not identified.

The extraction recovered at least 5.5 micrograms of total RNA per sample. Germline V gives CDR1 SQVTM, CDR2 ANQGSEA. The CDR3 covers 13 residues. V gave up 4 bases and J gave up 0 bases, with 9 bases separating them. Points from the study as a whole: Estimated diversity across one million T cells was deemed an underestimate. Higher diversity, along with more naive CD4+ cells, distinguished long-lived donors from aged donors. Observed TCR beta diversity per million T cells went down as age went up. This fall followed a roughly linear course with age.

Sequencing was performed on blood. This clonotype was sampled from a young man in good health. This rearrangement joins TRBV29-1 to TRBJ1-1, with D uncertain. Written as DNA, the CDR3 is TGCAGCGTTGCAGCCGGATTGAACACTGAAGCTTTCTTT. This translates into CSVAAGLNTEAFF.